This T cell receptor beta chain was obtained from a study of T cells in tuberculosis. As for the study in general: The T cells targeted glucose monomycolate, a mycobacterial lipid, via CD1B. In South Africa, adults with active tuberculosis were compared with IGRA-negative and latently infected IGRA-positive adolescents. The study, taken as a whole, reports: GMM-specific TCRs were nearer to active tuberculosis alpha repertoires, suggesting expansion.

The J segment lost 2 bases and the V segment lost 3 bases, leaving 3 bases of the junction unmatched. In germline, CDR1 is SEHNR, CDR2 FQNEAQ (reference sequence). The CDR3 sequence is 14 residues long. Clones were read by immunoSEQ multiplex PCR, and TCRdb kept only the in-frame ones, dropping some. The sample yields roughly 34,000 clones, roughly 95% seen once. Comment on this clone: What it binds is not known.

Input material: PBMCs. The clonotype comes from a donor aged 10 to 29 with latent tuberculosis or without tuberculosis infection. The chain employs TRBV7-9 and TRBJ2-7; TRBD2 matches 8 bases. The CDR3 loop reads CASSLREATYEQYF. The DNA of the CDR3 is TGTGCCAGCAGCTTGCGGGAGGCAACCTACGAGCAGTACTTC.